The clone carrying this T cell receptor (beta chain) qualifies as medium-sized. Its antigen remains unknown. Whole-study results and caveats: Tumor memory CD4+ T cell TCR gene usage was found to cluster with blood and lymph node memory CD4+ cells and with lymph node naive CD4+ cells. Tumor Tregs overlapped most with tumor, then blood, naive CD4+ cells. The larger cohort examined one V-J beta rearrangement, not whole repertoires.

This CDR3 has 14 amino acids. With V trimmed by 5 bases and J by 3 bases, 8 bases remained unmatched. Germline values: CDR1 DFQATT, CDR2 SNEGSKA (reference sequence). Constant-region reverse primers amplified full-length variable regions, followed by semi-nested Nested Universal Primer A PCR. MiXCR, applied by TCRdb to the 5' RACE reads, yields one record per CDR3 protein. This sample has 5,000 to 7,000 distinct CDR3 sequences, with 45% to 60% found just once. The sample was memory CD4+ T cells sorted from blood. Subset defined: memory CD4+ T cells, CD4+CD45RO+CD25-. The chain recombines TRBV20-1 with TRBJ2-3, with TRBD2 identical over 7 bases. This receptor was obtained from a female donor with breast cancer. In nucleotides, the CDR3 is TGCAGTGCTCCCCCTGGCGGGAGAACAGATACGCAGTATTTT. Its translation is CSAPPGGRTDTQYF.